Below, one T cell receptor beta chain is given with its context. The data stem from a study of Ad26.COV2.S vaccination and SARS-CoV-2 variants. The method was immunoSEQ multiplex PCR; TCRdb's version includes in-frame clones alone and lacks a portion of them. This sample has about half a million clones, with roughly nine tenths found just once. Treatment indicated: some 19 received Ad26.COV2.S at low or high dose, single or two shots; about five received placebo; per-sample allocation not given. Day 63 following the first vaccine or placebo injection was when the samples were taken. This specimen was peripheral blood, taken in a trial of Ad26.COV2.S vaccine versus placebo. This sequence was found in a person aged 18 to 65 who received the Ad26.COV2.S COVID-19 vaccine or a placebo.

The CDR3 sequence is CASSRPYNSPLHF. As DNA, the CDR3 is TGTGCCAGCAGCCGCCCCTATAATTCACCCCTCCACTTT. V gene TRBV28 combines with J gene TRBJ1-6; D is undetermined. The germline V and J ends were trimmed by 6 bases and 2 bases, with 5 bases remaining between them. Germline CDR1 and CDR2: MDHEN and SYDVKM. The CDR3 has 13 residues.